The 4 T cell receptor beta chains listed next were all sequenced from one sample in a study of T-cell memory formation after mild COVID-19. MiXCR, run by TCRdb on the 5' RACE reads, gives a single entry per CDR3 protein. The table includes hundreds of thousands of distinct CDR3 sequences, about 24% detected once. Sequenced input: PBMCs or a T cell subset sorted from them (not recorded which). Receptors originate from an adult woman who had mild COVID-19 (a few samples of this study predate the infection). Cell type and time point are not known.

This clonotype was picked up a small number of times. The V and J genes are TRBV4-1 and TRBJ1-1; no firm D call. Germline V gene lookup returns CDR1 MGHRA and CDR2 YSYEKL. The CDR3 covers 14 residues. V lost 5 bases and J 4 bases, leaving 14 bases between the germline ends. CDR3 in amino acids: CASSFRREGTEAFF. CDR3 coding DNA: TGCGCCAGCAGCTTTCGGAGGGAGGGCACTGAAGCTTTCTTT.

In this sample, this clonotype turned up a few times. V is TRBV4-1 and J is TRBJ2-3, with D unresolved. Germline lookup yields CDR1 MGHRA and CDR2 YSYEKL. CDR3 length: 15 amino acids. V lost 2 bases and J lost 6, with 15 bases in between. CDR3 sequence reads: CASSQQLNLADTQYF. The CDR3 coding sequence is TGCGCCAGCAGCCAACAACTGAACCTCGCGGATACGCAGTATTTT.

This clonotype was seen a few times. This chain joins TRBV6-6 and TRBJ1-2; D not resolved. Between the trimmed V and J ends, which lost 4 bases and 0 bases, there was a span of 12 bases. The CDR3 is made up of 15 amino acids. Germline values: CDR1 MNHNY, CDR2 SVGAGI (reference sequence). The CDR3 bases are TGTGCCAGCAGTTGGCAGAATTTAGCTAACTATGGCTACACCTTC. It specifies CASSWQNLANYGYTF.

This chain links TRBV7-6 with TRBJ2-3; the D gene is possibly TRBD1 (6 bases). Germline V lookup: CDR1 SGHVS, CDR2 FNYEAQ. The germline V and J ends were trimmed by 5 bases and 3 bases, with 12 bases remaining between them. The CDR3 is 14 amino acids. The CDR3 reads CASSRIGGTDTQYF. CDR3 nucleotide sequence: TGTGCCAGCAGCCGAATAGGGGGTACAGATACGCAGTATTTT.